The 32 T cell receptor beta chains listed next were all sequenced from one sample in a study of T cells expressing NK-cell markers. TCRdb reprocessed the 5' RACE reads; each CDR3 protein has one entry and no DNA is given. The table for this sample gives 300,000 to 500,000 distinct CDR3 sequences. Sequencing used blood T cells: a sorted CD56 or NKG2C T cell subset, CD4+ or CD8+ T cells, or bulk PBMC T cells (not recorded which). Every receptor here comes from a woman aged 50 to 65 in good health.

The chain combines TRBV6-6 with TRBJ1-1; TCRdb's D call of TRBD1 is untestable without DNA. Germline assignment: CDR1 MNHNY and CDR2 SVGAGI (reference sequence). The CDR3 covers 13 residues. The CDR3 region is CASSYREQGEAFF.

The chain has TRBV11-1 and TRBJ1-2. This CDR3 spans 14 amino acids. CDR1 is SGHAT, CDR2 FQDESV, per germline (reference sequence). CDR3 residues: CASSLSRGDYGYTF. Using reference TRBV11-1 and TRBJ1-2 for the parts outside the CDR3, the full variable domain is EAEVAQSPRYKITEKSQAVAFWCDPISGHATLYWYRQILGQGPELLVQFQDESVVDDSQLPKDRFSAERLKGVDSTLKIQPAELGDSAMYLCASSLSRGDYGYTFGSGTRLTVV.

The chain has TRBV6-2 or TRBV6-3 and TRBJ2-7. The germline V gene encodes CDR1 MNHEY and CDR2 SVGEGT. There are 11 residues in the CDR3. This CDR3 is CASSAPYEQYF.

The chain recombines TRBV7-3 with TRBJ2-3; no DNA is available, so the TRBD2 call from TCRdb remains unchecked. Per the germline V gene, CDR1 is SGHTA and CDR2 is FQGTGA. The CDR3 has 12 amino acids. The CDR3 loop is CASSLLGLEQYF. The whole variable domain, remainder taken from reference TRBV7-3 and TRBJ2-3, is GAGVSQTPSNKVTEKGKYVELRCDPISGHTALYWYRQSLGQGPEFLIYFQGTGAADDSGLPNDRFFAVRPEGSVSTLKIQRTERGDSAVYLCASSLLGLEQYFGPGTRLTVL.

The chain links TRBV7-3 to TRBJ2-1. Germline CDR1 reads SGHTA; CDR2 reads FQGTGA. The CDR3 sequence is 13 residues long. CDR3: CASSLTRYNEQFF.

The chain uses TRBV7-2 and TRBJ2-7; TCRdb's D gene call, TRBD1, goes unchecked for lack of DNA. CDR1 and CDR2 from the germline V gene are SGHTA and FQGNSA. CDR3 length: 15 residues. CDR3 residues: CASSPTGTGVYEQYF.

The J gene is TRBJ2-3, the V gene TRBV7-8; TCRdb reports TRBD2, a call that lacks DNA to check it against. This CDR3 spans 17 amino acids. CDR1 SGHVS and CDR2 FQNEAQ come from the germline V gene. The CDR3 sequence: CASSPSRAGAPTDTQYF. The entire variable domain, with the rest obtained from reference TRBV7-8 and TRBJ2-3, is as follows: GAGVSQSPRYKVAKRGQDVALRCDPISGHVSLFWYQQALGQGPEFLTYFQNEAQLDKSGLPSDRFFAERPEGSVSTLKIQRTQQEDSAVYLCASSPSRAGAPTDTQYFGPGTRLTVL.

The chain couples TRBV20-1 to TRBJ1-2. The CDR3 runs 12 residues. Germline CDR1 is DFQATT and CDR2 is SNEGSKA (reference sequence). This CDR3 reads CSANSINYGYTF.

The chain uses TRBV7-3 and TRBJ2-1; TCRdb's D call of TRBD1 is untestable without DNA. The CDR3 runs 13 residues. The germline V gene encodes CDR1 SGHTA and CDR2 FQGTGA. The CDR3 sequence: CASSTPTGIEQFF.

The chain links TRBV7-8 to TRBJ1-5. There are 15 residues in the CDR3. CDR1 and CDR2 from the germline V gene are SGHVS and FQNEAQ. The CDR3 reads CASSPLVMGNQPQHF.

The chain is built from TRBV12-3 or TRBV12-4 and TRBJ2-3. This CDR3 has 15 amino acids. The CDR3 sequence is CASSLGFSSTDTQYF.

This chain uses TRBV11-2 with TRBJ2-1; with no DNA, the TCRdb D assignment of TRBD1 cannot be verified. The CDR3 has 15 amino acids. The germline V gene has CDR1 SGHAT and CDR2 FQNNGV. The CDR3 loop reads CASSSQTGLYNEQFF.

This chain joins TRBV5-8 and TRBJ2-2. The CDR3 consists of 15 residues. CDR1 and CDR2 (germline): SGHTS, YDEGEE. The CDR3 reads CASSLEVVGTGELFF. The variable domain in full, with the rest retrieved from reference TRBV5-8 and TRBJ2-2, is EAGVTQSPTHLIKTRGQQATLRCSPISGHTSVYWYQQALGLGLQFLLWYDEGEERNRGNFPPRFSGRQFPNYSSELNVNALELEDSALYLCASSLEVVGTGELFFGEGSRLTVL.

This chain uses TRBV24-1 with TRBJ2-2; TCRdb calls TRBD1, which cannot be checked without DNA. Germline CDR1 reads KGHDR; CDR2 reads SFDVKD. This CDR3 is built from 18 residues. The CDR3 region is CATSDSIGTGVFTGELFF.

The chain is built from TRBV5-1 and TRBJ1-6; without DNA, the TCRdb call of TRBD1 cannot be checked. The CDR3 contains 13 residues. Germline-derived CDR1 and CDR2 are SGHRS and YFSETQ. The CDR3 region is CASRYPGNSPLHF.

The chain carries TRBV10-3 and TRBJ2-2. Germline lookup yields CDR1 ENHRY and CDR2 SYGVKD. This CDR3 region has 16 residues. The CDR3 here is CAISEPTSGNAGELFF.

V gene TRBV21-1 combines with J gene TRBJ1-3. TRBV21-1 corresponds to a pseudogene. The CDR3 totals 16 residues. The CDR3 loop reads CASTVTPDPSGNTIYF.

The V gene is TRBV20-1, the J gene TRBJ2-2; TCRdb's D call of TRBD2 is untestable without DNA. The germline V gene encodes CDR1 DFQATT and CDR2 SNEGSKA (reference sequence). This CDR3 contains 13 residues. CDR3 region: CSARRTSGGELFF.

The CDR3 loop is CASSLSGDNNEQFF. The chain couples TRBV5-1 to TRBJ2-1; no DNA is available, so the TRBD1 call from TCRdb remains unchecked. Germline V CDR1 and CDR2: SGHRS, YFSETQ. The length of the CDR3 is 14 residues.

The CDR3 loop is CASSLSPRTSGYNEQFF. The chain recombines TRBV7-3 with TRBJ2-1; with no DNA, the TCRdb D assignment of TRBD2 cannot be verified. The CDR3 totals 17 residues. Germline V gene sequence: CDR1 SGHTA, CDR2 FQGTGA. The full variable domain, in which reference TRBV7-3 and TRBJ2-1 provide the parts outside the CDR3, is GAGVSQTPSNKVTEKGKYVELRCDPISGHTALYWYRQSLGQGPEFLIYFQGTGAADDSGLPNDRFFAVRPEGSVSTLKIQRTERGDSAVYLCASSLSPRTSGYNEQFFGPGTRLTVL.

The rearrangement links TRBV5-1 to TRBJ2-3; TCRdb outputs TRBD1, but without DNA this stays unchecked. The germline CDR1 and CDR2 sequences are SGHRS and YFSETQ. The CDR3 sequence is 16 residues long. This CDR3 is CASSLDGGSGTDTQYF.

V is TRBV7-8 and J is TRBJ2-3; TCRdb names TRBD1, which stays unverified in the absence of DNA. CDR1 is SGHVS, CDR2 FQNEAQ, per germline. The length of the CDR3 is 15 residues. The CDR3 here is CASSSGQGEVNTQYF.

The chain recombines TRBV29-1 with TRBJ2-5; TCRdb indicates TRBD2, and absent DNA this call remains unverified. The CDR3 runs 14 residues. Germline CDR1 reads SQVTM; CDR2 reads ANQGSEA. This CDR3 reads CSGLTGGSGETQYF.

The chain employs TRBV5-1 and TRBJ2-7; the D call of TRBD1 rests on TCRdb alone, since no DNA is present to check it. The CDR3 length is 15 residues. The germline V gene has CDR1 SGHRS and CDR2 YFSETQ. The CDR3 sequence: CASSFGGQGLSEQYF.

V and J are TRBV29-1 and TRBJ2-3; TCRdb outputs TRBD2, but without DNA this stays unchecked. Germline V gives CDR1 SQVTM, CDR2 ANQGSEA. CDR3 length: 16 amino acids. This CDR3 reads CSVEGRERQITDTQYF.

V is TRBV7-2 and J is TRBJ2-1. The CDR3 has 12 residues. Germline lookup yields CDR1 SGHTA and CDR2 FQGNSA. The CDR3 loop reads CASSLNGLFQFF. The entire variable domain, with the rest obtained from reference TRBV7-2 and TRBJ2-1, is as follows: GAGVSQSPSNKVTEKGKDVELRCDPISGHTALYWYRQSLGQGLEFLIYFQGNSAPDKSGLPSDRFSAERTGGSVSTLTIQRTQQEDSAVYLCASSLNGLFQFFGPGTRLTVL.

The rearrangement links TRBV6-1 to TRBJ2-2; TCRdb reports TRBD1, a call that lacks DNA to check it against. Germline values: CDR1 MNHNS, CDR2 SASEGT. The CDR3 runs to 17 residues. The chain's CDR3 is CASSGIHRAGGTGELFF.

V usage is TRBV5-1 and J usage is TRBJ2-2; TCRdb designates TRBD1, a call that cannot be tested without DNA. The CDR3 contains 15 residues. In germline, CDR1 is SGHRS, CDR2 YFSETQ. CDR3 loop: CASSLEGTEYGELFF. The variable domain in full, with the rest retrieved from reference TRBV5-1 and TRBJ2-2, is KAGVTQTPRYLIKTRGQQVTLSCSPISGHRSVSWYQQTPGQGLQFLFEYFSETQRNKGNFPGRFSGRQFSNSRSEMNVSTLELGDSALYLCASSLEGTEYGELFFGEGSRLTVL.

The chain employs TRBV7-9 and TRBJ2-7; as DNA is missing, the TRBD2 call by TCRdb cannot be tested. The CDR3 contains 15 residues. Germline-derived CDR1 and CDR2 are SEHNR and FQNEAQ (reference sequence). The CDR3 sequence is CASSFNRGLAYEQYF. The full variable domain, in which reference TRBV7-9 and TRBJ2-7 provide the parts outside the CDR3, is DTGVSQNPRHKITKRGQNVTFRCDPISEHNRLYWYRQTLGQGPEFLTYFQNEAQLEKSRLLSDRFSAERPKGSFSTLEIQRTEQGDSAMYLCASSFNRGLAYEQYFGPGTRLTVT.

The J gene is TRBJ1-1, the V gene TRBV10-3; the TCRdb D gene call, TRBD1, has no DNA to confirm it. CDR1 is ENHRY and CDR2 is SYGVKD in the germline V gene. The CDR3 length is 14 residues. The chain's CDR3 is CAISEIQGITEAFF.

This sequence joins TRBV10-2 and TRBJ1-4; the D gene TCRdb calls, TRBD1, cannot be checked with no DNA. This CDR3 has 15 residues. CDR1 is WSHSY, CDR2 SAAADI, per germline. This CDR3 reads CASRSSRTGVEKLFF.

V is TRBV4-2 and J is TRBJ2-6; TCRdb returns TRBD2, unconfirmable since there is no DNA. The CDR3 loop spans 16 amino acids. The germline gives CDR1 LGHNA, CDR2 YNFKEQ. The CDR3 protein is CASSPSVEGGANVLTF.